Listed below are T cell receptor beta chains from one sample, sequenced in a study of blood T cell repertoires in COVID-19. The data were produced by immunoSEQ multiplex PCR, yet TCRdb's version contains in-frame clones alone and is incomplete. The table has 300,000 to 350,000 clones, less than 90% seen once; the top ten hold approximately 1%. Specimen: PBMCs or T cells enriched from blood (not recorded which). The receptors stem from a woman aged 30 to 39 who had recovered from COVID-19. CDR3s include the opening cysteine and the closing phenylalanine or tryptophan. A D gene is named only where the DNA matches it firmly. Not all rows give a size; the values are once, few, many and, for expanded clones, a class.

-	TRBD1	TRBV5-1	TRBJ2-5	TGCGCCAGCAGCTTGGTAGGGGACAGACAAGAGACCCAGTACTTC	CASSLVGDRQETQYF
-	-	TRBV4-1	TRBJ1-5	TGCGCCAGCAGCCCCCGCCTTTCCTCCAGGGAAAGCAATCAGCCCCAGCATTTT	CASSPRLSSRESNQPQHF
once	TRBD2	TRBV7-2	TRBJ2-2	TGTGCCAGCAGCTTAGCGCGGGGGGGCCTGTCCGGGGAGCTGTTTTTT	CASSLARGGLSGELFF
-	TRBD1	TRBV10-2	TRBJ2-7	TGCGCCACTCGAACGGTGGACAGGGGATCATACGAGCAGTACTTC	CATRTVDRGSYEQYF
-	-	TRBV5-4	TRBJ2-7	TGTGCCAGCAGCAAAGGGGGGGGCAGGGGCGAGCAGTACTTC	CASSKGGGRGEQYF
-	TRBD2	TRBV2	TRBJ2-5	TGTGCCAGCAGGGGGAGGGGAGCAAGGGAGACCCAGTACTTC	CASRGRGARETQYF
-	-	TRBV19	TRBJ2-7	TGTGCCAGTAGCATAAACAGGGCCCACTCCTACGAGCAGTACTTC	CASSINRAHSYEQYF
-	TRBD1	TRBV5-6	TRBJ2-7	TGTGCCAGCAGCTCTGGACAGGGTCGGTCCGAGCAGTACTTC	CASSSGQGRSEQYF
-	TRBD1	TRBV19	TRBJ1-3	TGTGCCAGTAGCGAGACTGGACAGGCCCGCTCTGGAAACACCATATATTTT	CASSETGQARSGNTIYF
-	-	TRBV10-1	TRBJ1-5	TGCGCCAGCAGTGAGTCGGGCAGCAATCAGCCCCAGCATTTT	CASSESGSNQPQHF
-	-	TRBV27	TRBJ1-1	TGTGCCAGCAGTTCGGTGCAGGGTGAAGCTTTCTTT	CASSSVQGEAFF
-	-	TRBV30	TRBJ1-2	TGTGCCTGGAGTTTGTTGGGCAGGGGCTATGGCTACACCTTC	CAWSLLGRGYGYTF
-	-	TRBV5-6	TRBJ2-7	TGTGCCAGCAGCGACCAGGGCTACGAGCAGTACTTC	CASSDQGYEQYF
-	-	TRBV25-1	TRBJ2-7	TGTGCCAGCAGTGAACCATTCCACGAGCAGTACTTC	CASSEPFHEQYF
-	-	TRBV5-1	TRBJ2-7	TGCGCCAGCAGCTTGGAGGCAGGGACTTCCTACGAGCAGTACTTC	CASSLEAGTSYEQYF
-	TRBD1	TRBV7-9	TRBJ2-3	TGTGCCAGCAGCCGAATTGGGACAGGGCCAGATACGCAGTATTTT	CASSRIGTGPDTQYF
-	-	TRBV24-1	TRBJ1-2	TGTGCCACCAGTGATTTAGAAGTTGGAGGTGGCTACACCTTC	CATSDLEVGGGYTF
few	TRBD2	TRBV27	TRBJ2-7	TGTGCCAGCAAATTAGCGGGGGGCCACGAGCAGTACTTC	CASKLAGGHEQYF
-	-	TRBV27	TRBJ1-3	TGTGCCAGCAGTTTATCCACAGGAAACACCATATATTTT	CASSLSTGNTIYF
-	-	TRBV2	TRBJ1-5	TGTGCCAGCAGTGTGGACATATATAGCAATCAGCCCCAGCATTTT	CASSVDIYSNQPQHF
-	TRBD1	TRBV28	TRBJ1-2	TGTGCCAGCAGTTTATACAGGGGGACCTATGGCTACACCTTC	CASSLYRGTYGYTF
-	TRBD1	TRBV7-9	TRBJ2-5	TGTGCCAGCAGCCCGGCCGGGACAGGGGATACCCAGTACTTC	CASSPAGTGDTQYF
-	TRBD1	TRBV5-4	TRBJ2-5	TGTGCCAGCAGCACCCAGACAGGGTCCCAAGAGACCCAGTACTTC	CASSTQTGSQETQYF
-	TRBD1	TRBV28	TRBJ1-3	TGTGCCAGCAGTGCCGGGACAGGGACAGGAAACACCATATATTTT	CASSAGTGTGNTIYF
-	-	TRBV29-1	TRBJ1-4	TGCAGCGTAGGGAGGGCGGGAGAAAAACTGTTTTTT	CSVGRAGEKLFF
-	TRBD2	TRBV24-1	TRBJ2-5	TGTGCCACCGACGGGGGGACGGACTCGGCCCAGTACTTC	CATDGGTDSAQYF
-	-	TRBV3-1/TRBV3-2	TRBJ2-5	TGTGCCAGCAGCCAAGAAATCGGGGTTGAGGGCGAAGAGACCCAGTACTTC	CASSQEIGVEGEETQYF
-	-	TRBV11-3	TRBJ2-3	TGTGCCAGCAGCTTAGGCCCCAGTCGCACAGATACGCAGTATTTT	CASSLGPSRTDTQYF
-	TRBD1	TRBV4-1	TRBJ1-3	TGCGCCAGCAGCCACGACCCACAGGGGGCTTCGGGAAACACCATATATTTT	CASSHDPQGASGNTIYF
-	-	TRBV13	TRBJ2-7	TGTGCCAGCAGCTTAGACACAGGGTCCTCCTACGAGCAGTACTTC	CASSLDTGSSYEQYF
-	-	TRBV9	TRBJ1-1	TGTGCCAGCAGCGTTTCCAGGGATATGAACACTGAAGCTTTCTTT	CASSVSRDMNTEAFF
-	TRBD1	TRBV23-1	TRBJ1-2	TGCGCCAGCAGTCAAACCGGGACAGGAGTCTATGGCTACACCTTC	CASSQTGTGVYGYTF
once	TRBD2	TRBV24-1	TRBJ2-3	TGTGCCACCAGTGATGGGCTAGCGGGGTCCTCTAGCACAGATACGCAGTATTTT	CATSDGLAGSSSTDTQYF
-	TRBD1	TRBV20-1	TRBJ2-4	TGCAGTGTCTCAGGGGGCAACATTCAGTACTTC	CSVSGGNIQYF
-	TRBD1	TRBV28	TRBJ2-7	TGTGCCAGCATTCCCGGGACAGGAGTCTCCTACGAGCAGTACTTC	CASIPGTGVSYEQYF
-	TRBD1	TRBV3-1/TRBV3-2	TRBJ2-4	TGTGCCAGCAGCCGGACAGGGGAATTTGACATTCAGTACTTC	CASSRTGEFDIQYF
-	TRBD1	TRBV19	TRBJ2-5	TGTGCCAGTAGCCGACAGGGCCTCGGGGAGACCCAGTACTTC	CASSRQGLGETQYF
-	-	TRBV10-2	TRBJ1-1	TGCGCCAGCAGAGGCTCTTTAGCCGTGAACACTGAAGCTTTCTTT	CASRGSLAVNTEAFF
-	-	TRBV28	TRBJ2-1	TGTGCCAGCACCCCTCAACCGCCCAGGGCCTACAATGAGCAGTTCTTC	CASTPQPPRAYNEQFF
-	-	TRBV19	TRBJ1-4	TGTGCCAGTAGTATAGATCGGTTAAGACAAGGAAATGAAAAACTGTTTTTT	CASSIDRLRQGNEKLFF
few	TRBD2	TRBV4-1	TRBJ2-5	TGCGCCAGCTCAGCGGGGGGCGAAGAGACCCAGTACTTC	CASSAGGEETQYF
-	TRBD1	TRBV30	TRBJ1-3	TGTGCCTGGAGGGGAGGGACAGGGTATTCTGGAAACACCATATATTTT	CAWRGGTGYSGNTIYF
-	-	TRBV6-6	TRBJ1-2	TGTGCCAGCAGCCTGGACGGGGGAGGCTACACCTTC	CASSLDGGGYTF
once	-	TRBV18	TRBJ1-3	TGTGCCAGCTCACCGATAGGGGGTGAAAACACCATATATTTT	CASSPIGGENTIYF
-	-	TRBV9	TRBJ1-6	TGTGCCAGCAGCGTAGAAGGGGCCCTCAATTCACCCCTCCACTTT	CASSVEGALNSPLHF
-	TRBD2	TRBV14	TRBJ2-3	TGTGCCAGCAGCCAACGGCGGGGTAGCGGGGTCAAGGGAGATACGCAGTATTTT	CASSQRRGSGVKGDTQYF